The present T cell receptor beta chain was sequenced within a study of Ad26.COV2.S vaccination and SARS-CoV-2 variants (dated by TCRdb to the early 2020s). General notes on the study: Donors in the vaccine arm were drawn from COV1001, a multicentre, randomized, double-blind, placebo-controlled phase I-IIa trial testing Ad26.COV2.S in healthy adults. Ad26.COV2.S was given intramuscularly at 5x10^10 or 1x10^11 viral particles, as a single shot or as two shots 56 days apart. Sequencing of the TCRbeta repertoire served to evaluate the specificity and breadth of SARS-CoV-2-reactive T cell receptors following Ad26.COV2.S vaccination. The TCR-sequenced set comprised approximately 32 samples: approximately 20 Ad26.COV2.S vaccine recipients, 5 placebo recipients and 8 SARS-CoV-2 convalescent individuals. Participants in the trial were split at random into five groups of five each, receiving low-dose or high-dose Ad26.COV2.S once or twice, or else placebo on both occasions. Blinding of investigators to trial group allocation was maintained during experiments and outcome assessment.

The CDR1 and CDR2 encoded by the germline V gene (reference sequence) are LNHDA and SQIVND. Its CDR3 holds 13 amino acids, cysteine through phenylalanine. CDR3 DNA only is kept here, 39 bases in frame from base 1. Trimming costs V 5 bases and J 4 bases, and their ends lie 11 bases apart. Reading the label with the study, this specimen's treatment or condition is: 19 received Ad26.COV2.S at low or high dose, single or two shots; roughly five received placebo; per-sample allocation not given. Repertoires of vaccine and placebo recipients were sequenced from samples taken on day 63 after the first injection. In Cohort 1b, 25 or so adults aged 18-55 years were enrolled at a single site in Boston, USA, between 29 July and 7 August 2020. Ad26.COV2.S was a replication-incompetent adenovirus type 26 vector that expressed a prefusion-stabilized SARS-CoV-2 spike protein derived from the original Wuhan strain.

The immunoSEQ Assay was used to sequence TCRbeta CDR3 regions. After extraction, genomic DNA underwent amplification by bias-controlled multiplex PCR, followed by high-throughput sequencing. On the authors' methods: To quantify the absolute abundance of each unique TCRbeta CDR3 region, sequences were collapsed and filtered. T cell fraction was estimated by normalization of TCRbeta template counts to usable DNA, with usable DNA being measured through amplification of reference genes present in all nucleated cells. Repertoire TCRs were annotated as SARS-CoV-2-specific when V gene, CDR3 amino acid sequence and J gene were exactly matched to a known reactive TCR set. The reference SARS-CoV-2 TCR set was derived from MIRA and filtered for enrichment in COVID-19-positive ImmuneCODE repertoires, a step that removed public or cross-reactive TCRs. Using the MIRA antigens, annotated TCRs were further analysed by specific ORF or by position within an ORF. Breadth was defined as the number of annotated unique rearrangements divided by the total number of unique productive rearrangements, and depth was defined as the summed frequency of the annotated unique rearrangements. Two-sided Wilcoxon rank-sum tests were applied when comparing TCR breadth between groups. In its TCRdb copy, this immuneACCESS table keeps in-frame sequences only and misses some clones. Where compared with another copy, unresolved V genes explain less than half of these, and the others have no known cause. The DNA gave D and trimming, while V, J and clone size come from that table. This sample is represented by around 310,000 clones; 85% to 90% of them were singletons. Approximately 5.8% of the sample belongs to the ten largest clones.

Here is what the overall study found, with its caveats: Non-spike TCR breadth was comparable between vaccine and placebo recipients, consistent with the vaccine containing only spike. Substantial breadth of spike-specific CD8+ and CD4+ T cell responses was reported after vaccination. The authors noted that total T cell responses may have been underestimated by the TCR breadth and depth analyses. Higher spike-specific TCR breadth was observed in Ad26.COV2.S recipients than in placebo recipients (P = 0.0014). The study was not powered for comparison of responses between vaccine doses or regimens.

With regard to this clone: No cognate antigen has been identified for it. No per-base quality is available; no much larger clone lies one base away.

The sequence joins TRBV19 to TRBJ1-2, and TRBD1 may be the D gene, going by 5 matching bases. The sample here was peripheral blood, taken in a trial of Ad26.COV2.S vaccine versus placebo. The TCR comes from a person between 18 and 65 years old who received the Ad26.COV2.S COVID-19 vaccine or a placebo. CDR3 reads: CASSLGEPYGYTF. The DNA sequence is TGTGCCAGTAGTTTAGGGGAGCCCTATGGCTACACCTTC. Reference TRBV19 and TRBJ1-2 proteins supply the regions before and after the CDR3; the full variable domain is: DGGITQSPKYLFRKEGQNVTLSCEQNLNHDAMYWYRQDPGQGLRLIYYSQIVNDFQKGDIAEGYSVSREKKESFPLTVTSAQKNPTAFYLCASSLGEPYGYTFGSGTRLTVV.